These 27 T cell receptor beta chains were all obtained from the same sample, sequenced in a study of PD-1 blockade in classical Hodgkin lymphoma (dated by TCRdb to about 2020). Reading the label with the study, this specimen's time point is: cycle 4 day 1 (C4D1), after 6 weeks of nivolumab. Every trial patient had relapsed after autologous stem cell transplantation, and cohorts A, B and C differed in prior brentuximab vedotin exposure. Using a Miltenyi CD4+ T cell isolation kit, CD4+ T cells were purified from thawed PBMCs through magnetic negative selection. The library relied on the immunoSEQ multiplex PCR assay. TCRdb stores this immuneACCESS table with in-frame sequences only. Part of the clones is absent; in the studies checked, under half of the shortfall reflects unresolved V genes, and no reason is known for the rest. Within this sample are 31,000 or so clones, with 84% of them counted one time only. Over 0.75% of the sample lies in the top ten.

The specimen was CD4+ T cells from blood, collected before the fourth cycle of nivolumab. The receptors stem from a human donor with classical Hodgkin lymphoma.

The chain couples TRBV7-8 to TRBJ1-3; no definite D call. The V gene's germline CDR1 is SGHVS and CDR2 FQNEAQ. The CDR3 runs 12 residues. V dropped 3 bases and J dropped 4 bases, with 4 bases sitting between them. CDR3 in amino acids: CASSFNGNTIYF. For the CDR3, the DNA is TGTGCCAGCAGCTTCAACGGAAACACCATATATTTT.

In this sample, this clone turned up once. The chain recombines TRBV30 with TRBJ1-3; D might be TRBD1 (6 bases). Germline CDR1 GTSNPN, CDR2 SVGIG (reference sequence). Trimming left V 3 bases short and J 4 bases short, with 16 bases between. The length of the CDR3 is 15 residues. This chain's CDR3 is CAWSRGGAGGNTIYF. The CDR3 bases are TGTGCCTGGAGCAGGGGAGGGGCAGGAGGAAACACCATATATTTT.

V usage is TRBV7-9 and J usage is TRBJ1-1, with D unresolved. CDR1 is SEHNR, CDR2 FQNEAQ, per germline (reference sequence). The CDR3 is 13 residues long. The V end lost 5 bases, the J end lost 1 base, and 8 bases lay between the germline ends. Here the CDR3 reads CASSPTWNTEAFF. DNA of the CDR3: TGTGCCAGCAGCCCGACTTGGAACACTGAAGCTTTCTTT. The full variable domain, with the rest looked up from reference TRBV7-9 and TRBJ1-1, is DTGVSQNPRHKITKRGQNVTFRCDPISEHNRLYWYRQTLGQGPEFLTYFQNEAQLEKSRLLSDRFSAERPKGSFSTLEIQRTEQGDSAMYLCASSPTWNTEAFFGQGTRLTVV.

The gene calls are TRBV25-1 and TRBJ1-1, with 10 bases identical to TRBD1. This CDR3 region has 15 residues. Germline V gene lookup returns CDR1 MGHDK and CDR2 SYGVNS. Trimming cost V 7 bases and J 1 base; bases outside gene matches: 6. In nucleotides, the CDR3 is TGTGCCAGCATCAGACAGGGGGCCCCGAACACTGAAGCTTTCTTT. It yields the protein CASIRQGAPNTEAFF.

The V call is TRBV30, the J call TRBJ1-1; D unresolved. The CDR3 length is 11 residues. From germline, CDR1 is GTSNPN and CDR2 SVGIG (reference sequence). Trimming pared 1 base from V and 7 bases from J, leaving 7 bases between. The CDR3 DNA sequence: TGTGCCTGGAGTGCGGGAGTTGAAGCTTTCTTT. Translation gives CAWSAGVEAFF.

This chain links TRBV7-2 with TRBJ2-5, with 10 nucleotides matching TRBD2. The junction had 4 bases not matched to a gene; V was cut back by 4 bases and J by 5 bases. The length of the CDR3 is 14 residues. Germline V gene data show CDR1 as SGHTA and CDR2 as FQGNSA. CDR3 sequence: CASSSAGGWETQYF. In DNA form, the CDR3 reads TGTGCCAGCAGCTCAGCGGGGGGGTGGGAGACCCAGTACTTC.

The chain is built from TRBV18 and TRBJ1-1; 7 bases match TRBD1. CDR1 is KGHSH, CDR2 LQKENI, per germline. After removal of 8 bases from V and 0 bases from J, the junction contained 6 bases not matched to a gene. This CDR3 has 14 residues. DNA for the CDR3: TGTGCCAGCAACGAGGGACAGCTGAACACTGAAGCTTTCTTT. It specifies CASNEGQLNTEAFF.

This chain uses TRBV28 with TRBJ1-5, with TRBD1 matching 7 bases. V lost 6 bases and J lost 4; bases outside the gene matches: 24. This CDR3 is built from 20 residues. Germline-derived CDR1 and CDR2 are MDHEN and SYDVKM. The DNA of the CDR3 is TGTGCCAGCAGCACTAACAGGGGTTCCACCCAATTATTATTTAATCAGCCCCAGCATTTT. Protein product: CASSTNRGSTQLLFNQPQHF.

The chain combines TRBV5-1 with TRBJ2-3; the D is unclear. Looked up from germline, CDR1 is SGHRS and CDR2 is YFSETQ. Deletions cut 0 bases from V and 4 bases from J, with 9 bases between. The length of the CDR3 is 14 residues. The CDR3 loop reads CASSLGWAADTQYF. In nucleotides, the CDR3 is TGCGCCAGCAGCTTGGGCTGGGCCGCAGATACGCAGTATTTT.

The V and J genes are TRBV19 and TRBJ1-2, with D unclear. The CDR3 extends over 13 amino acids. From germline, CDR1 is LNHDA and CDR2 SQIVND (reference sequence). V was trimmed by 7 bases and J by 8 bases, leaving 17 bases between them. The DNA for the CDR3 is TGTGCCAGTAAAGGAATCCGAAATAGGGGCTACACCTTC. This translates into CASKGIRNRGYTF.

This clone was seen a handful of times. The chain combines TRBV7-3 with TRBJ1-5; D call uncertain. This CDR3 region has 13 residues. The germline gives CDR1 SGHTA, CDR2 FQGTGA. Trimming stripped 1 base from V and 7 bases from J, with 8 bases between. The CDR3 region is CASSLNVGQPQHF. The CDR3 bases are TGTGCCAGCAGCTTAAATGTGGGACAGCCCCAGCATTTT. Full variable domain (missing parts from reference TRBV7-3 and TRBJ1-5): GAGVSQTPSNKVTEKGKYVELRCDPISGHTALYWYRQSLGQGPEFLIYFQGTGAADDSGLPNDRFFAVRPEGSVSTLKIQRTERGDSAVYLCASSLNVGQPQHFGDGTRLSIL.

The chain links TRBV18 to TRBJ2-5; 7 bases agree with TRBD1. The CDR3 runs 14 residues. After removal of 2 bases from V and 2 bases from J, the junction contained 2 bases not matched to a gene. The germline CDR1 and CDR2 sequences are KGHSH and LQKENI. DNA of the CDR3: TGTGCCAGCTCACCAAAGACAGGGCAAGAGACCCAGTACTTC. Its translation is CASSPKTGQETQYF. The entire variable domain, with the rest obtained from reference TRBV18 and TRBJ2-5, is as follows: NAGVMQNPRHLVRRRGQEARLRCSPMKGHSHVYWYRQLPEEGLKFMVYLQKENIIDESGMPKERFSAEFPKEGPSILRIQQVVRGDSAAYFCASSPKTGQETQYFGPGTRLLVL.

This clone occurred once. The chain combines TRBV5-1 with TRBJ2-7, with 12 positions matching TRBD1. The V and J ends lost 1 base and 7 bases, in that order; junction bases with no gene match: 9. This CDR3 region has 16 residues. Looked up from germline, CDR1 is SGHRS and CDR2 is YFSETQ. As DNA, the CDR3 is TGCGCCAGCAGCTTGCTCGGGACAGGGGGCGTGGGGGAGCAGTACTTC. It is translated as CASSLLGTGGVGEQYF.

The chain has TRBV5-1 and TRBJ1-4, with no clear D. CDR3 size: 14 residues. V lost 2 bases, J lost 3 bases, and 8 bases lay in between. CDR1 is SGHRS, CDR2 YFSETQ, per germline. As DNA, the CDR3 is TGCGCCAGCAGCTTCGGACGGCCTAATGAAAAACTGTTTTTT. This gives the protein CASSFGRPNEKLFF.

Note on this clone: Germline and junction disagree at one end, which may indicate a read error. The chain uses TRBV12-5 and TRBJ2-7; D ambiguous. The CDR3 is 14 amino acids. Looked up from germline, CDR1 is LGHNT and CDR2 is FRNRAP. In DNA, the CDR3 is TGTGCTAGTGGCCCCGTTGCGCCCTCCTCCGAGCAGTACTTC. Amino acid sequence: CASGPVAPSSEQYF.

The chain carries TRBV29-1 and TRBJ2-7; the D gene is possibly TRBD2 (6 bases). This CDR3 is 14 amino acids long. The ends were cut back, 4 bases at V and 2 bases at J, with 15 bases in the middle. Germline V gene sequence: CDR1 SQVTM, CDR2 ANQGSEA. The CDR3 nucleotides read TGCAGCGTTGTTTCTCGGAGGGTCCCCTACGAGCAGTACTTC. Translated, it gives CSVVSRRVPYEQYF.

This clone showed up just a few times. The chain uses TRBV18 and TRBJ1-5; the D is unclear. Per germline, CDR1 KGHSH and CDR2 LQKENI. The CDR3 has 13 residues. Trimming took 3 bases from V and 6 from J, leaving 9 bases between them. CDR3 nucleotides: TGTGCCAGCTCACCCCTCCATGGTCAGCCCCAGCATTTT. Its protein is CASSPLHGQPQHF.

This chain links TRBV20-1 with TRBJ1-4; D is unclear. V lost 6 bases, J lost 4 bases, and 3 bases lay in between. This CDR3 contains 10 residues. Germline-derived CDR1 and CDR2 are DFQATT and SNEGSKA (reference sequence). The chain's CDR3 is CSARNEKLFF. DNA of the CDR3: TGCAGTGCCCGTAATGAAAAACTGTTTTTT.

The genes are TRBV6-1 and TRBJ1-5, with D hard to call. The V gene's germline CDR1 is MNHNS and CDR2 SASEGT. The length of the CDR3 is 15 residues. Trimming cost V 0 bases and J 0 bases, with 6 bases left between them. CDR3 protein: CASSEAGNSNQPQHF. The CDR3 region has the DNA TGTGCCAGCAGTGAAGCGGGCAATAGCAATCAGCCCCAGCATTTT.

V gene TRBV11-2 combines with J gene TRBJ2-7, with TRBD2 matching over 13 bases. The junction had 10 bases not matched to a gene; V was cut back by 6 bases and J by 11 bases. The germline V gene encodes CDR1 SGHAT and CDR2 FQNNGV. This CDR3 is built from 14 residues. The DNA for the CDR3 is TGTGCCAGCAGGGAACTAGCGGGGGGGCTATGGAAGTACTTC. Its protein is CASRELAGGLWKYF.

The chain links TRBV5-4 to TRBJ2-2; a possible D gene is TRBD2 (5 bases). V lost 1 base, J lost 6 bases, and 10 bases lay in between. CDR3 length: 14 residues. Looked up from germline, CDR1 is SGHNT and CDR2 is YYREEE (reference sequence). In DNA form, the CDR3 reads TGTGCCAGCAGCTTGTCGCGGGTGCCCGGGGAGCTGTTTTTT. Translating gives CASSLSRVPGELFF.

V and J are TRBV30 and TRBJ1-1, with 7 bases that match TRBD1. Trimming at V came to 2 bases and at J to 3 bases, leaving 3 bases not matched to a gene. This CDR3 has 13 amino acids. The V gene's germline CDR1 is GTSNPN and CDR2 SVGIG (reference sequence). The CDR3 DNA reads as TGTGCCTGGAGTACTGACAGGGACACTGAAGCTTTCTTT. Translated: CAWSTDRDTEAFF.

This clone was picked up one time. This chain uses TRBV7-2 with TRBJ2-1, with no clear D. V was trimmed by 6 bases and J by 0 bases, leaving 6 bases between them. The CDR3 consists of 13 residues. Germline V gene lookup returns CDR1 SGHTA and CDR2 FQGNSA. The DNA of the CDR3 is TGTGCCAGCAGTTCCAGCTCCTACAATGAGCAGTTCTTC. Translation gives CASSSSSYNEQFF.

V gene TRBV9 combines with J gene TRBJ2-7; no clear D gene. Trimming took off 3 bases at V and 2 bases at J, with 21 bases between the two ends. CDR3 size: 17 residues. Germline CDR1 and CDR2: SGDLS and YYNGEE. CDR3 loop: CASSEALQGWGTYEQYF. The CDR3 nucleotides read TGTGCCAGCAGCGAGGCCCTTCAAGGGTGGGGTACCTACGAGCAGTACTTC.

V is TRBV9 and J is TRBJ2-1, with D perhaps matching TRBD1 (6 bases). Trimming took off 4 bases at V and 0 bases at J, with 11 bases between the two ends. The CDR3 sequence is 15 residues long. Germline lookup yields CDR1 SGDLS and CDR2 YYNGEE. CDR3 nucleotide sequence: TGTGCCAGCAGCCAAGAAGGGGGCTCCTACAATGAGCAGTTCTTC. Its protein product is CASSQEGGSYNEQFF.

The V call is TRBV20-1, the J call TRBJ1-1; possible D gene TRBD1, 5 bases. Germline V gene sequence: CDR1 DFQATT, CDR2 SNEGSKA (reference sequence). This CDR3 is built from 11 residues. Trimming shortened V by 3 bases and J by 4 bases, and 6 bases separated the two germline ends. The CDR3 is CSARGGTEAFF. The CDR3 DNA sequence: TGCAGTGCTAGGGGGGGCACTGAAGCTTTCTTT.

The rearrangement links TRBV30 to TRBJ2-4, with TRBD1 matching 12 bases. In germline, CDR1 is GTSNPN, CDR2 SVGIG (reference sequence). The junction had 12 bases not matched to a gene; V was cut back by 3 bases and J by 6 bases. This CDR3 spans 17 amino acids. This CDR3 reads CAWSPTLGQGAPNIQYF. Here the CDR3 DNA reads TGTGCCTGGAGCCCGACTTTGGGACAGGGGGCCCCAAACATTCAGTACTTC.